These T cell receptor beta chains were read from a single sample in a study of T cell clones after liver transplantation. Data came from immunoSEQ multiplex PCR; TCRdb stores just in-frame clones and leaves some out. In the table there are nearly 55,000 clones, 84% of which are singletons. The sample here was CD4+ T cells from blood, taken before liver transplant. These receptors were collected from a human donor who received a liver transplant. Both conserved end residues are part of each CDR3. Each record gives: D gene, clone size, J gene, V gene, CDR3 length, CDR3 DNA, CDR3 protein. The D gene is left open where the match is weak. Some rows have no size entry. The others give once, few or many, or a class for an expanded clone.

d_call: .; clone_size: .; j_call: TRBJ2-1; v_call: TRBV5-1; cdr3_length: 15; cdr3_nt: TGCGCCAGCAGCTTGGAACGGGGCTCCTACAATGAGCAGTTCTTC; cdr3_aa: CASSLERGSYNEQFF
d_call: .; clone_size: .; j_call: TRBJ2-7; v_call: TRBV4-1; cdr3_length: 16; cdr3_nt: TGCGCCAGCAGCCCTACTAGGGCAGGGCCGCAACTCGAGCAGTACTTC; cdr3_aa: CASSPTRAGPQLEQYF
d_call: TRBD1; clone_size: .; j_call: TRBJ2-7; v_call: TRBV5-4; cdr3_length: 14; cdr3_nt: TGTGCCAGCAGCCTCCGGACAGGGAGGCAGGAGCAGTACTTC; cdr3_aa: CASSLRTGRQEQYF
d_call: TRBD2; clone_size: .; j_call: TRBJ2-3; v_call: TRBV4-3; cdr3_length: 17; cdr3_nt: TGCGCCAGCAGCCAAGATTGGCTAGCGGGAGGCACAGATACGCAGTATTTT; cdr3_aa: CASSQDWLAGGTDTQYF
d_call: .; clone_size: .; j_call: TRBJ1-1; v_call: TRBV19; cdr3_length: 14; cdr3_nt: TGTGCCAGTAGGCCCGAGGCGGTGAACACTGAAGCTTTCTTT; cdr3_aa: CASRPEAVNTEAFF
d_call: .; clone_size: .; j_call: TRBJ2-3; v_call: TRBV18; cdr3_length: 15; cdr3_nt: TGTGCCAGCTCAAGTCCCCAGGCCAACACAGATACGCAGTATTTT; cdr3_aa: CASSSPQANTDTQYF
d_call: TRBD1; clone_size: once; j_call: TRBJ2-1; v_call: TRBV7-6; cdr3_length: 14; cdr3_nt: TGTGCCAGCAGCTCACAGGGGGCGATAAATGAGCAGTTCTTC; cdr3_aa: CASSSQGAINEQFF
d_call: .; clone_size: .; j_call: TRBJ2-4; v_call: TRBV5-6; cdr3_length: 14; cdr3_nt: TGTGCCAGCAGCACGACCAGGGACGCAAACATTCAGTACTTC; cdr3_aa: CASSTTRDANIQYF
d_call: .; clone_size: .; j_call: TRBJ2-7; v_call: TRBV6-5; cdr3_length: 14; cdr3_nt: TGTGCCAGCAGTAGTACTCCCCCGGGACATCGGCTTTACTTC; cdr3_aa: CASSSTPPGHRLYF
d_call: .; clone_size: .; j_call: TRBJ1-4; v_call: TRBV5-1; cdr3_length: 15; cdr3_nt: TGCGCCAGCAGCTTAGGAGGGGGAACGGGTGAAAAACTGTTTTTT; cdr3_aa: CASSLGGGTGEKLFF